Listed below are T cell receptor beta chains from one sample, sequenced in a study of T cell changes during pregnancy in multiple sclerosis. Sequenced by immunoSEQ multiplex PCR; TCRdb stores in-frame clones only, minus some. This repertoire shows approximately 64,000 clones, about nine tenths found once; its top ten account for approximately 2%. Sequencing was performed on peripheral blood, taken in the second trimester of pregnancy. Receptor source: a female donor in good health, enrolled as a control in a pregnancy study. The CDR3 runs from the conserved cysteine through the conserved F or W. Each record gives: V gene, CDR3 protein.

V gene: TRBV9
CDR3 protein: CASSVGSGRSGELFF

V gene: TRBV7-2
CDR3 protein: CASSRDRVEAYGYTF

V gene: TRBV7-9
CDR3 protein: CASSPEGEQFF

V gene: TRBV9
CDR3 protein: CASSVGPSGRAQRLNEQFF

V gene: TRBV28
CDR3 protein: CASGGYDGLSYEQYF

V gene: TRBV19
CDR3 protein: CASSRNPGQGRTGELFF

V gene: TRBV6-6
CDR3 protein: CASSPPKDTKNIQYF

V gene: TRBV18
CDR3 protein: CASSRQGRETQYF

V gene: TRBV2
CDR3 protein: CASPSIAGPLGGANVLTF

V gene: TRBV5-4
CDR3 protein: CASSSGGQGWGSYEQYF

V gene: TRBV19
CDR3 protein: CASSTLGMRGEQFF

V gene: TRBV23-1
CDR3 protein: CASSQLTSSSTRETQYF

V gene: TRBV7-9
CDR3 protein: CASSPVSAEEQFF

V gene: TRBV19
CDR3 protein: CASAPGQGGTEAFF

V gene: TRBV19
CDR3 protein: CASSPQARTSGGAGEQYF

V gene: TRBV10-2
CDR3 protein: CASSLAGVSTDTQYF

V gene: TRBV19
CDR3 protein: CASSARLGASETQYF

V gene: TRBV19
CDR3 protein: CATKWGHLASEQYF

V gene: TRBV29-1
CDR3 protein: CSVAGTVNTEAFF

V gene: TRBV5-6
CDR3 protein: CASTPIGLHNYGYTF

V gene: TRBV12-5
CDR3 protein: CASGLGLPGDTQYF

V gene: TRBV28
CDR3 protein: CASSTRTGDYEQYF

V gene: TRBV28
CDR3 protein: CASSLPGRNTEAFF

V gene: TRBV9
CDR3 protein: CASSPQPRGTEAFF

V gene: TRBV4-2
CDR3 protein: CASSQQRQGNEKLFF

V gene: TRBV5-1
CDR3 protein: CASSFLTQTEQYF

V gene: TRBV7-2
CDR3 protein: CASSLQLAANNEQFF

V gene: TRBV10-2
CDR3 protein: CAGSAGLNSPLHF